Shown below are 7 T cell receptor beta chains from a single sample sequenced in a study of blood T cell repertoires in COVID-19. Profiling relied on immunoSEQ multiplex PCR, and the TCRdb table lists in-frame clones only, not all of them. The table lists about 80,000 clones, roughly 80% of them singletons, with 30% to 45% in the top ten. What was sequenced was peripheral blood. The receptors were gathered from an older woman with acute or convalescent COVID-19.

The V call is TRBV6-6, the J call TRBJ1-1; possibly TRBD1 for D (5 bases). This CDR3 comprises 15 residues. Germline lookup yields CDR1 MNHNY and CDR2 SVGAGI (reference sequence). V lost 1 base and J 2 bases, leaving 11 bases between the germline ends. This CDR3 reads CASSYFRGFNTEAFF. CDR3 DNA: TGTGCCAGCAGTTACTTTCGGGGGTTTAACACTGAAGCTTTCTTT.

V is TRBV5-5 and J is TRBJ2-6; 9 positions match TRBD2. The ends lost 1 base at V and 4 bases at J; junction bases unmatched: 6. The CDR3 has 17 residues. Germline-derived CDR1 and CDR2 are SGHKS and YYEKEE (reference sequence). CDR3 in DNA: TGTGCCAGCAGCTTGCCGGGACTAGCATCGGGGGCCAACGTCCTGACTTTC. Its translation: CASSLPGLASGANVLTF. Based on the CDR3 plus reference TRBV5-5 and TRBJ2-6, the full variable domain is DAGVTQSPTHLIKTRGQQVTLRCSPISGHKSVSWYQQVLGQGPQFIFQYYEKEERGRGNFPDRFSARQFPNYSSELNVNALLLGDSALYLCASSLPGLASGANVLTFGAGSRLTVL.

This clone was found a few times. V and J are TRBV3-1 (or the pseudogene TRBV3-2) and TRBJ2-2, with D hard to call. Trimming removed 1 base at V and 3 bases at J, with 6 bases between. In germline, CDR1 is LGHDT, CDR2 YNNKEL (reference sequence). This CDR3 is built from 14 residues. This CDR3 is CASSQVADTGELFF. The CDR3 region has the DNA TGTGCCAGCAGCCAAGTAGCAGACACCGGGGAGCTGTTTTTT.

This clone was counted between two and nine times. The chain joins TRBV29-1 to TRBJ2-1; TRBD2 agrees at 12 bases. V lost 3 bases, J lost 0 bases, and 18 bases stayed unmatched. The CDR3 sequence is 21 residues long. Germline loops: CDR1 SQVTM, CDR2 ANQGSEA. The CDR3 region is CSVDSYRQGLAGGGSYNEQFF. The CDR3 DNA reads TGCAGCGTTGATTCTTATCGACAGGGTCTAGCGGGAGGGGGCTCCTACAATGAGCAGTTCTTC.

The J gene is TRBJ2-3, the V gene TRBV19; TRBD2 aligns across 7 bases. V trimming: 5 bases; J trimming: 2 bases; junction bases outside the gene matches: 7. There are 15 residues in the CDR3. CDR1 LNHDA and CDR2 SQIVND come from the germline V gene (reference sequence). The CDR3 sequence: CASSPAGYFTDTQYF. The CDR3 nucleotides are TGTGCCAGTAGTCCAGCGGGATATTTCACAGATACGCAGTATTTT.

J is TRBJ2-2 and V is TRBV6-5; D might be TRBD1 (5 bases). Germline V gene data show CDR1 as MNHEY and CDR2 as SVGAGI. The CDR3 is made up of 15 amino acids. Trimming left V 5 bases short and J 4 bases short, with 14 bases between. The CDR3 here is CASSRSATVTGELFF. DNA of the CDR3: TGTGCCAGCAGTCGCTCGGCGACAGTCACCGGGGAGCTGTTTTTT.

CDR3 loop: CASSPWGREDSPLHF. The CDR3, as DNA: TGCGCCAGCAGCCCTTGGGGCAGGGAAGATTCACCCCTCCACTTT. The gene calls are TRBV4-1 and TRBJ1-6, with D perhaps matching TRBD1 (5 bases). V dropped 4 bases and J dropped 8 bases, with 15 bases sitting between them. Germline CDR1 is MGHRA and CDR2 is YSYEKL. This CDR3 has 15 amino acids.